A selection of T cell receptor beta chains follows, all from one sample in a study of ipilimumab plus nivolumab after autologous stem cell transplantation. The method was immunoSEQ multiplex PCR; TCRdb's version includes in-frame clones alone and lacks a portion of them. The sample has about 47,000 clones, about 88% seen once. The sequencing used PBMCs, collected in a trial of ipilimumab plus nivolumab as post-transplant consolidation. These receptors were taken from a male donor with multiple myeloma. Each CDR3 is given with its conserved first and last residue. A D gene is named only where the DNA matches it firmly. Size values are once, few and many counts, or a class for expanded clones, and some rows have none.

CDR3nt	CDR3aa	v_gene	j_gene	d_gene	abundance
TGTGCCAGCAGTCCGACAGGGGGCGGGGAGACCCAGTACTTC	CASSPTGGGETQYF	TRBV6-5	TRBJ2-5	TRBD1	-
TGTGCCAGCAGCCAAGAGAGTAGCGGGGTCTACAATGAGCAGTTCTTC	CASSQESSGVYNEQFF	TRBV4-2	TRBJ2-1	TRBD2	-
TGCGCCAGCAGCGGGGACATATCGGCAGATACGCAGTATTTT	CASSGDISADTQYF	TRBV4-1	TRBJ2-3	-	once
TGTGCCAGCTCCCAAACGCAGTCGAACACCGGGGAGCTGTTTTTT	CASSQTQSNTGELFF	TRBV18	TRBJ2-2	-	-
TGCGCCAGCAGCTTGGACAGGGCTTACACGCAGTATTTT	CASSLDRAYTQYF	TRBV5-1	TRBJ2-3	-	-
TGTGCCAGCAGCTTAGGGGACAGTTACCCCGGGGATACGCAGTATTTT	CASSLGDSYPGDTQYF	TRBV11-3	TRBJ2-3	TRBD1	-
TGTGCCAGCAGCTCCGGACAGGGCTGGGAGCAGTACTTC	CASSSGQGWEQYF	TRBV7-9	TRBJ2-7	TRBD1	-
TGTGCCTGGACCCTGGGGGATTCGCTATCTGGCACTGAAGCTTTCTTT	CAWTLGDSLSGTEAFF	TRBV30	TRBJ1-1	-	-
TGTGCCAGCATGCGGGGGACAGGGGCCGGGGAGCTGTTTTTT	CASMRGTGAGELFF	TRBV6-1	TRBJ2-2	TRBD1	once
TGTGCCAGCAGCCCTGGGGGGAGCTCTGGGGCCAACGTCCTGACTTTC	CASSPGGSSGANVLTF	TRBV7-3	TRBJ2-6	-	-
TGCGCCAGCAGCTTTGAGTCACCAAGCTCTGGAAACACCATATATTTT	CASSFESPSSGNTIYF	TRBV5-1	TRBJ1-3	-	-
TGTGCCAGTAGTAGCATAGCGGGAGTCGGTAATGAGCAGTTCTTC	CASSSIAGVGNEQFF	TRBV19	TRBJ2-1	TRBD2	-
TGTGCCAGCAGCGGACTGCTCGGTGGCGAGCAGTACTTC	CASSGLLGGEQYF	TRBV27	TRBJ2-7	-	-
TGCGCCAGCAGCCACACAGACCTACCTGGGGGAAAACTGTTTTTT	CASSHTDLPGGKLFF	TRBV4-1	TRBJ1-4	-	-
TGCGCCAGCAGCTTGAGACCCGGGACTAGCGGAATAACAGATACGCAGTATTTT	CASSLRPGTSGITDTQYF	TRBV5-1	TRBJ2-3	TRBD2	-
TGTGCCAGCAGTGAAGCTCAAGGGGTAGAGCAGTACTTC	CASSEAQGVEQYF	TRBV6-1	TRBJ2-7	-	-
TGCAGCGTTGAAGTTGGGGGCGCAGGCACCGGGGAGCTGTTTTTT	CSVEVGGAGTGELFF	TRBV29-1	TRBJ2-2	-	-
TGTGCCAGCAGCCCTGGGCATCTGGCGGGAGGCGGGGAGACCCAGTACTTC	CASSPGHLAGGGETQYF	TRBV28	TRBJ2-5	TRBD2	-
TGTGCCAGCAGTTTCGGGACTCCCAACGAGCAGTACTTC	CASSFGTPNEQYF	TRBV6-6	TRBJ2-7	-	once
TGCGCCAGCAGCCTAAGGACAGTGGGGTCAGATACGCAGTATTTT	CASSLRTVGSDTQYF	TRBV4-3	TRBJ2-3	-	-
TGTGCCAGTAGTATAGGGGCAGGTCCGGGCGAGCAGTACTTC	CASSIGAGPGEQYF	TRBV19	TRBJ2-7	-	-
TGTGCCAGCAGTTACTACTCCGGGACCCTACTTTACGAGCAGTACTTC	CASSYYSGTLLYEQYF	TRBV6-5	TRBJ2-7	-	-
TGCGCCAGCAGCCTTTTTGGACGGGGAGAAGCTTTCTTT	CASSLFGRGEAFF	TRBV4-1	TRBJ1-1	-	-
TGTGCCTGGAGTAGGGGGGTAGGGGTTGTGAACACTGAAGCTTTCTTT	CAWSRGVGVVNTEAFF	TRBV30	TRBJ1-1	-	-
TGTGCCAGCAGTTCAAGCACAGATACGCAGTATTTT	CASSSSTDTQYF	TRBV7-3	TRBJ2-3	-	-
TGTGCCTGGAGTGTGGGACACTCTGGAAACACCATATATTTT	CAWSVGHSGNTIYF	TRBV30	TRBJ1-3	-	-
TGTGCCAGCAGCCCGCCGGGAGGGGACAACTCCTATAATTCACCCCTCCACTTT	CASSPPGGDNSYNSPLHF	TRBV5-6	TRBJ1-6	-	once
TGTGCCAGCAGCGTAGCTGTGGGAGTGGGGGATACGCAGTATTTT	CASSVAVGVGDTQYF	TRBV9	TRBJ2-3	-	-
TGTGCCAGCAGTTATCGGGGGAGCACCTATAATTCACCCCTCCACTTT	CASSYRGSTYNSPLHF	TRBV27	TRBJ1-6	-	-
TGCGCCAGCAGCTACCAGGGGGTCTCCTACAATGAGCAGTTCTTC	CASSYQGVSYNEQFF	TRBV5-1	TRBJ2-1	TRBD1	-
TGTGCCAGCAGCTTAGGGGCAGGCAGTGGGGGTGGCTACACCTTC	CASSLGAGSGGGYTF	TRBV7-9	TRBJ1-2	-	-
TGTGCCAGCAGTTTATCTCGGGGAGGGGAACAGGGTGAGCAGTTCTTC	CASSLSRGGEQGEQFF	TRBV28	TRBJ2-1	-	-
TGTGCCAGCAGCTTGGACTACACAGATACGCAGTATTTT	CASSLDYTDTQYF	TRBV7-3	TRBJ2-3	-	-
TGTGCCAGCAGCTTGGCTAGCACCTCCTACGAGCAGTACTTC	CASSLASTSYEQYF	TRBV5-5	TRBJ2-7	-	-
TGTGCCAGCAACCCGGGACTAGCAATCCGCGAGCAGTACTTC	CASNPGLAIREQYF	TRBV2	TRBJ2-7	TRBD2	-
TGTGCCAGCAGCTCCTCCGCCGGGGGCGGGGAGACCCAGTACTTC	CASSSSAGGGETQYF	TRBV7-3	TRBJ2-5	-	-
TGTGCCAGCAGCTCCCGTCGACTAGCGGGAGGAGACGAGCAGTACTTC	CASSSRRLAGGDEQYF	TRBV7-2	TRBJ2-7	TRBD2	once
TGCGCCAGCAGCTTGGGGCAGTTTAGCACAGATACGCAGTATTTT	CASSLGQFSTDTQYF	TRBV5-1	TRBJ2-3	-	-
TGTGCCAGCAAGGTCAGTGGTAATTCACCCCTCCACTTT	CASKVSGNSPLHF	TRBV6-1	TRBJ1-6	-	-
TGTGCCAGCAGCCCAGGGGGACAGGACCGGCAGTACTTC	CASSPGGQDRQYF	TRBV28	TRBJ2-7	TRBD1	-
TGTGCCAGCAGGGGGACGTTTAACTATGGCTACACCTTC	CASRGTFNYGYTF	TRBV2	TRBJ1-2	-	once
TGTGCCAGCAGCGCGTGGGAAACCAACACTGAAGCTTTCTTT	CASSAWETNTEAFF	TRBV9	TRBJ1-1	-	-
TGTGCCGGCGGGACATGGAAAGAGACCCAGTACTTC	CAGGTWKETQYF	TRBV6-5	TRBJ2-5	-	-
TGTGCCACCCGATCGGGTAGCGGGAGGGGAGGAGGGGCCAACGTCCTGACTTTC	CATRSGSGRGGGANVLTF	TRBV10-3	TRBJ2-6	TRBD2	-
TGTGCCAGCAGTTACTCGAGGGAAGTACGTGGAAACACCATATATTTT	CASSYSREVRGNTIYF	TRBV6-5	TRBJ1-3	-	-
TGTGCCAGCGGGGGACAGGCTAATGAAAAACTGTTTTTT	CASGGQANEKLFF	TRBV6-1	TRBJ1-4	TRBD1	-
TGTGCCAGCAGCTTAGCGGGGGGGCCTGGCTATGGCTACACCTTC	CASSLAGGPGYGYTF	TRBV7-9	TRBJ1-2	-	-
TGTGCCAGCAGTTTATTGGCAGTCGGTTATACGCAGTATTTT	CASSLLAVGYTQYF	TRBV28	TRBJ2-3	-	-
TGTGCCAGCTCACCACCGGAGGGCCAGTCCTACGAGCAGTACTTC	CASSPPEGQSYEQYF	TRBV18	TRBJ2-7	-	-
TGTGCCAGCAGCCAGGTCGGGCAGAGCTCCTACAATGAGCAGTTCTTC	CASSQVGQSSYNEQFF	TRBV14	TRBJ2-1	-	-
TGTGCCAGCAGCGCCCAGACAGGGGCTAGTAATCAGCCCCAGCATTTT	CASSAQTGASNQPQHF	TRBV7-2	TRBJ1-5	TRBD1	-
TGTGCCAGCAGCTCCACCGGGACACCCCAAGAGACCCAGTACTTC	CASSSTGTPQETQYF	TRBV11-2	TRBJ2-5	-	once
TGTGCCTGGAGTACCCGGAATACGCAGTATTTT	CAWSTRNTQYF	TRBV30	TRBJ2-3	-	once